This T cell receptor (beta chain) was retrieved from a study of cytomegalovirus exposure and HLA in healthy donors. For the study at large: It was reported in a later analysis that the same platform had been used for the roughly 110 validation repertoires as for the approximately 700 first-cohort repertoires. Overall study findings and caveats: Most TCR sequences proved rare, with some public TCRs found in many donors. Some TCR beta chains (around 180 of them) were listed as cytomegalovirus-associated. Through in vitro validation, three CMV-associated chains were shown to be specific for CMV antigens.

Concerning this clone: Its cognate antigen is unknown.

Trimming pared 5 bases from V and 3 bases from J, leaving 17 bases between. CDR3 size: 16 residues. The germline gives CDR1 SGHTA, CDR2 FQGNSA. Clones were read by immunoSEQ multiplex PCR, and TCRdb kept only the in-frame ones, dropping some. The sample includes approximately 190,000 clones, 84% of them seen just once. The source of this sequence is a man between 18 and 29 years old in good health and CMV-seropositive. The chain uses TRBV7-2 and TRBJ2-1; D is unresolved. Source material: PBMCs. The CDR3 DNA reads as TGTGCCAGCAGCGTATGGGCCGAATTGGGCTACAATGAGCAGTTCTTC. It codes for CASSVWAELGYNEQFF.